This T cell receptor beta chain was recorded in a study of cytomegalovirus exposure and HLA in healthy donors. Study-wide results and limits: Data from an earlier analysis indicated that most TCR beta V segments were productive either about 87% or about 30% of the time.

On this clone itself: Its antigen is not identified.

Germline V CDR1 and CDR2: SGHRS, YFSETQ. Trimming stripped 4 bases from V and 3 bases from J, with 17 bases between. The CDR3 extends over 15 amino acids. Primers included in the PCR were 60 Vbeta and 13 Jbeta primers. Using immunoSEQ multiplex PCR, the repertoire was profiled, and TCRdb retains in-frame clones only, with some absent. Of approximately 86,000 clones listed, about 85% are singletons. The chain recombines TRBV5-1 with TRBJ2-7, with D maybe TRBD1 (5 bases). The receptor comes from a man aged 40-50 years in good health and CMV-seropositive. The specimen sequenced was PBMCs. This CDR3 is CASSAAPGQGYEQYF. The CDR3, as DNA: TGCGCCAGCAGCGCCGCCCCCGGACAAGGCTACGAGCAGTACTTC. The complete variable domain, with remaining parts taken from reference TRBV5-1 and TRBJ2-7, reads KAGVTQTPRYLIKTRGQQVTLSCSPISGHRSVSWYQQTPGQGLQFLFEYFSETQRNKGNFPGRFSGRQFSNSRSEMNVSTLELGDSALYLCASSAAPGQGYEQYFGPGTRLTVT.